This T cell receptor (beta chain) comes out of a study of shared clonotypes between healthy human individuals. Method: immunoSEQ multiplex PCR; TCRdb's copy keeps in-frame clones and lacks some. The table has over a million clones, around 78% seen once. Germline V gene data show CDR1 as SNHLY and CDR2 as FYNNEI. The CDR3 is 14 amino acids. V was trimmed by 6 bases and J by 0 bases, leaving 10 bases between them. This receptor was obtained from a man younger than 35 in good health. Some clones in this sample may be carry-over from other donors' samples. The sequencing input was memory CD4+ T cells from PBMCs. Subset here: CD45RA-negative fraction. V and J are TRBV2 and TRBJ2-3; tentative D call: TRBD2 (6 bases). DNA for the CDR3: TGTGCCAGCAGAGCGGGTACTAGCACAGATACGCAGTATTTT. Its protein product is CASRAGTSTDTQYF.